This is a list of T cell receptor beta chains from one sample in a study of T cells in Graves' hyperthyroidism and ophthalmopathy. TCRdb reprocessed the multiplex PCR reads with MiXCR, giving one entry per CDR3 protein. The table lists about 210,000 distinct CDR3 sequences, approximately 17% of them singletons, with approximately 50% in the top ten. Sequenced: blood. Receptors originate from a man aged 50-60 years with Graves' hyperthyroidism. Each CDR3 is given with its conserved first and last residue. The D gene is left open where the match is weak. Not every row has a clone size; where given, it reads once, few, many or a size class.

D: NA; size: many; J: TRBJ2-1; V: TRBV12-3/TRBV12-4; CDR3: CASSYSNEQFF; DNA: TGTGCCAGCAGCTACTCAAATGAGCAGTTCTTC
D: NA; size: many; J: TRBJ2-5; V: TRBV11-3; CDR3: CASSLDPGRRGTQYF; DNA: TGTGCCAGCAGCTTAGATCCGGGCCGTCGAGGGACCCAGTACTTC
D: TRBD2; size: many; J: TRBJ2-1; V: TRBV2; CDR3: CASSPLAGGSYNEQFF; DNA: TGTGCCAGCAGTCCTCTAGCGGGAGGCTCCTACAATGAGCAGTTCTTC
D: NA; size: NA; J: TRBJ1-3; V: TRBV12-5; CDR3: CASSPRAVGNTIYF; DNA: TGTGCTAGTTCCCCCCGGGCCGTGGGAAACACCATATATTTT
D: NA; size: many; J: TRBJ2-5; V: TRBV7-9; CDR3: CASSTGLSQETQYF; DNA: TGTGCCAGCAGCACAGGGTTATCGCAAGAGACCCAGTACTTC
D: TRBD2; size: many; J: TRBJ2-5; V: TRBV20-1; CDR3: CSARGLAGGLHRQETQYF; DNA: TGCAGTGCTAGAGGTCTAGCGGGAGGGCTGCACCGCCAAGAGACCCAGTACTTC
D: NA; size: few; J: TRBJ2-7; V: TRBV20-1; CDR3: CSASQTQGQEQYF; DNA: TGCAGTGCTAGTCAAACCCAGGGGCAGGAGCAGTACTTC
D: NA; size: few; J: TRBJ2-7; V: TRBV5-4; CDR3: CASSKSVTSSYEQYF; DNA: TGTGCCAGCAGCAAGAGCGTTACGAGCTCCTACGAGCAGTACTTC
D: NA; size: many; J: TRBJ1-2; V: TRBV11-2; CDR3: CASSLGDSYGYTF; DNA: TGTGCCAGCAGCTTAGGTGACAGTTATGGCTACACCTTC
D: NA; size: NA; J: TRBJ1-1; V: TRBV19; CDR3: CASSIVAQDPEAFF; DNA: TGTGCCAGTAGTATAGTGGCCCAAGATCCTGAAGCTTTCTTT
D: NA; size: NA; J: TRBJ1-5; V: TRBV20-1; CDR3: CSARSPTFGNQPQHF; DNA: TGCAGTGCTAGGAGTCCAACCTTCGGCAATCAGCCCCAGCATTTT
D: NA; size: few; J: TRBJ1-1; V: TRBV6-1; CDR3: CASRDSQRVIEAFF; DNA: TGTGCCAGCAGGGACAGCCAGAGGGTCATTGAAGCTTTCTTT
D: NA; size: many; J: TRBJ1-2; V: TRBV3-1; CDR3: CASSPRAEGYYGYTF; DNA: TGTGCCAGCAGCCCCCGGGCAGAGGGATACTATGGCTACACCTTC